This T cell receptor beta chain was captured in a study of blood T cell repertoires in COVID-19. Study in general: Whether acute or convalescent, the COVID-19 samples came from the United States, Italy and Spain. T cells, B-cell-depleted T cells, or PBMCs supplied cDNA or gDNA.

The CDR3 has 13 amino acids. Germline loops: CDR1 SEHNR, CDR2 FQNEAQ (reference sequence). V lost 5 bases to trimming and J lost 9 bases, with 14 bases between them. Authors' methods: Reference gene primers were amplified, and this amplification served to estimate nucleated cell counts. The data were produced by immunoSEQ multiplex PCR, yet TCRdb's version contains in-frame clones alone and is incomplete. That table supplies the V and J calls and clone size; D and trimming were determined from the DNA. The table has roughly 31,000 clones, almost 90% seen once. The receptor was derived from a man in his 60s with active COVID-19. Input material: peripheral blood. The V gene is TRBV7-9, the J gene TRBJ1-3; the D is unclear. The CDR3 nucleotides read TGTGCCAGCAGCCCCGGGGAAGTGAGCACCATATATTTT. It specifies CASSPGEVSTIYF.